The 30 T cell receptor beta chains listed next were all sequenced from one sample in a study of blood T cells in healthy people across ages. Through a sample-barcoded 5' primer and a J-beta primer mix, a second PCR was run for about 7 to 12 cycles. Each CDR3 protein gets one entry after TCRdb re-called the 5' RACE reads with MiXCR. The sample includes about 630,000 distinct CDR3 sequences, about 21% of them seen just once. Specimen: blood. The receptors derive from a man aged 65 to 79 in good health.

The chain joins TRBV5-4 to TRBJ2-5, with D hard to call. In germline, CDR1 is SGHNT, CDR2 YYREEE (reference sequence). CDR3 length: 16 amino acids. The ends were cut back, 3 bases at V and 2 bases at J, with 17 bases in the middle. In DNA form, the CDR3 reads TGTGCCAGCAGCTCCCCTCTCAGTGGTACTCAAGAGACCCAGTACTTC. It yields the protein CASSSPLSGTQETQYF. The full variable domain, its missing parts supplied by reference TRBV5-4 and TRBJ2-5, is ETGVTQSPTHLIKTRGQQVTLRCSSQSGHNTVSWYQQALGQGPQFIFQYYREEENGRGNFPPRFSGLQFPNYSSELNVNALELDDSALYLCASSSPLSGTQETQYFGPGTRLLVL.

This clonotype was seen more than once but under ten times. The rearrangement uses TRBV20-1 and TRBJ1-4; maybe TRBD1 (5 bases). The length of the CDR3 is 13 residues. Deletions cut 6 bases from V and 5 bases from J, with 13 bases between. Per the germline V gene, CDR1 is DFQATT and CDR2 is SNEGSKA (reference sequence). CDR3 DNA: TGCAGTGCATCCCCGGGACGGAATGAAAAACTGTTTTTT. The encoded protein is CSASPGRNEKLFF.

The chain carries TRBV6-1 and TRBJ2-3; D unclear. The closer fit of TRBJ1-5 to the DNA end suggests the J call may be wrong. This CDR3 has 15 residues. Germline lookup yields CDR1 MNHNS and CDR2 SASEGT. The CDR3 spells CASSEVIVGTDTQHF. In DNA form, the CDR3 reads TGTGCCAGCAGTGAAGTTATCGTAGGCACAGATACGCAGCATTTT.

This clonotype appeared a few times. The chain recombines TRBV2 with TRBJ2-5; D tentatively fits TRBD1 or TRBD2 (5 bases each). Germline V gene sequence: CDR1 SNHLY, CDR2 FYNNEI. Trimming cost V 7 bases and J 5 bases, with 8 bases left between them. The CDR3 sequence is 11 residues long. In DNA form, the CDR3 reads TGTGCCAGCACCGAGGGGGAGACCCAGTACTTC. It translates to CASTEGETQYF.

The V gene is TRBV27, the J gene TRBJ1-1, with D maybe TRBD1 (6 bases). Trimming stripped 5 bases from V and 2 bases from J, with 12 bases between. This CDR3 comprises 14 residues. Germline V gene sequence: CDR1 MNHEY, CDR2 SMNVEV (reference sequence). The CDR3 DNA follows: TGTGCCAGCAGTACAGGGTACACTAACACTGAAGCTTTCTTT. Amino acids: CASSTGYTNTEAFF.

This clonotype was seen more than once but under ten times. V usage is TRBV5-6 and J usage is TRBJ2-5; D not certain. The V and J ends lost 0 bases and 2 bases respectively, with 8 bases between them. The germline V gene has CDR1 SGHDT and CDR2 YYEEEE. This CDR3 comprises 14 residues. The CDR3 DNA is TGTGCCAGCAGCTTGGACGGCAGACAAGAGACCCAGTACTTC. Translation gives CASSLDGRQETQYF.

Comment on this clonotype: Relative to the germline gene, one junction end is altered; a read error may explain this. The gene calls are TRBV7-2 and TRBJ2-7; D might be TRBD1 or TRBD2, each matching 6 bases. The CDR3 has 15 residues. Germline V CDR1 and CDR2: SGHTA, FQGNSA. The CDR3 loop is CASSLVGGPSYEQCF. The CDR3 DNA sequence: TGTGCCAGCAGCTTAGTGGGGGGCCCCTCCTACGAGCAGTGCTTC.

V gene TRBV20-1 combines with J gene TRBJ2-3, with 15 positions matching TRBD2. The CDR3 length is 17 residues. Germline CDR1 reads DFQATT; CDR2 reads SNEGSKA (reference sequence). V shed 6 bases, J shed 4 bases, and the junction held 11 bases outside the gene matches. The CDR3 reads CSAPPGGLAGGADTQYF. Here the CDR3 DNA reads TGCAGTGCCCCACCGGGGGGACTAGCGGGAGGCGCAGATACGCAGTATTTT.

In this sample, this clonotype turned up many times. The chain carries TRBV5-1 and TRBJ2-1; the D is unclear. Per the germline V gene, CDR1 is SGHRS and CDR2 is YFSETQ. V gave up 3 bases and J gave up 7 bases, with 11 bases separating them. The CDR3 spans 13 residues. CDR3 sequence: CASSSKEWNEQFF. The CDR3 DNA sequence: TGCGCCAGCAGCTCGAAGGAGTGGAATGAGCAGTTCTTC.

V gene TRBV6-5 combines with J gene TRBJ2-1; D is uncertain. Germline loops: CDR1 MNHEY, CDR2 SVGAGI. Between the trimmed V and J ends, which lost 0 bases and 5 bases, there was a span of 14 bases. The CDR3 runs 16 residues. For the CDR3, the DNA is TGTGCCAGCAGTTACTCGAGGTGGGCCAGCAACAATGAGCAGTTCTTC. Residues: CASSYSRWASNNEQFF.

This clonotype has a handful of counts. V is TRBV6-1 and J is TRBJ2-1, with D possibly matching TRBD2 (5 bases). V was trimmed by 6 bases and J by 3 bases, leaving 27 bases between them. The germline gives CDR1 MNHNS, CDR2 SASEGT. The CDR3 is 19 amino acids. CDR3 loop: CASRTAQPLVDYDYNEQFF. For the CDR3, the DNA is TGTGCCAGCAGAACCGCTCAACCACTAGTCGATTATGACTACAATGAGCAGTTCTTC.

This chain joins TRBV20-1 and TRBJ2-2; D is uncertain. Germline V lookup: CDR1 DFQATT, CDR2 SNEGSKA (reference sequence). CDR3 length: 12 amino acids. V was pared by 3 bases and J by 3 bases, with 5 bases between. The CDR3 loop reads CSARSYTGELFF. CDR3 nucleotide sequence: TGCAGTGCTAGGAGCTACACCGGGGAGCTGTTTTTT.

In this sample, this clonotype turned up a few times. V is TRBV2 and J is TRBJ2-3; 14 positions match TRBD2. CDR3 length: 16 residues. CDR1 and CDR2 from the germline V gene are SNHLY and FYNNEI. J gave up 0 bases and V 8 bases, and 4 bases lay outside the gene matches. CDR3 nucleotide sequence: TGTGCCAGCGGGACTAGCGGGAGTGCTAGCACAGATACGCAGTATTTT. This gives the protein CASGTSGSASTDTQYF.

On this clonotype: At one of its ends the junction is not consistent with the germline gene, which may arise from a read error. The chain carries TRBV10-3 and TRBJ1-4; D gene uncertain. The CDR3 covers 13 residues. Per the germline V gene, CDR1 is ENHRY and CDR2 is SYGVKD. The CDR3 sequence: CAITGDLNEKLFF. CDR3 in DNA: TGTGCCATCACCGGGGATCTTAATGAAAAACTATTTTTT.

This clonotype was counted only a few times. V is TRBV20-1 and J is TRBJ1-2; D may be TRBD1 (5 bases). This CDR3 is built from 15 residues. Germline V gene lookup returns CDR1 DFQATT and CDR2 SNEGSKA (reference sequence). Trimming left V 0 bases short and J 1 base short, with 12 bases between. The CDR3 region has the DNA TGCAGTGCTAGAGAGGGGCAGGCCAATAACTATGGCTACACCTTC. Its translation is CSAREGQANNYGYTF.

As DNA, the CDR3 is TGTGCCAGCAGCAAGGGACTAGCGGGGAGCCATGAGCAGTTCTTC. Amino acids: CASSKGLAGSHEQFF. This chain joins TRBV2 and TRBJ2-1; 13 nucleotides line up with TRBD2. V shed 6 bases and J 8 bases; nucleotides not matched to a gene: 7. The CDR3 contains 15 residues. Germline assignment: CDR1 SNHLY and CDR2 FYNNEI.

The chain links TRBV20-1 to TRBJ1-6, with 7 bases that match TRBD1. The germline V gene has CDR1 DFQATT and CDR2 SNEGSKA (reference sequence). CDR3 length: 16 residues. J lost 0 bases, V lost 3 bases, and 5 bases had no gene match. The CDR3 is CSARGDRSSYNSPLHF. CDR3 in DNA: TGCAGTGCTAGGGGGGACAGAAGCTCCTATAATTCACCCCTCCACTTT.

This rearrangement joins TRBV7-2 to TRBJ2-3; TRBD2 might be the D (7 bases). The CDR3 is 14 amino acids. V was cut by 3 bases and J by 3 bases, with 10 bases left in between. The germline V gene encodes CDR1 SGHTA and CDR2 FQGNSA. The CDR3 nucleotides are TGTGCCAGCAGCTTGAGCGGGACAACAGATACGCAGTATTTT. This codes for CASSLSGTTDTQYF.

There are a few counts of this clonotype. The chain joins TRBV15 to TRBJ2-5; D may match TRBD1 or TRBD2 (6 bases each). The DNA end favors TRBJ2-7, so the J call may be wrong. The CDR3 length is 14 residues. Germline CDR1 reads LNHNV; CDR2 reads YYDKDF (reference sequence). CDR3 nucleotides: TGTGCCACCAGCAGAGAAAAGGGGGGCTACGAGCAGTACTTC. Protein: CATSREKGGYEQYF.

The chain links TRBV3-1 to TRBJ2-3, with D perhaps TRBD2 (5 bases). The CDR3 has 13 residues. Trimming took off 2 bases at V and 4 bases at J, with 7 bases between the two ends. The germline V gene encodes CDR1 LGHDT and CDR2 YNNKEL (reference sequence). This CDR3 reads CASSQLRADTQYF. The CDR3 nucleotides are TGTGCCAGCAGCCAATTGAGGGCAGATACGCAGTATTTT.

Of note for this clonotype: At one of its ends the junction is not consistent with the germline gene, which may arise from a read error. This chain connects TRBV7-3 to TRBJ2-3; TRBD1 is a possible D gene (5 bases). The CDR3 sequence is 14 residues long. Germline-derived CDR1 and CDR2 are SGHTA and FQGTGA. Written as DNA, the CDR3 is TGTGCCAGCAGCTCAGGGCCGGCCCCAGATACGCAATATTTT. Protein: CASSSGPAPDTQYF. The variable domain in full, completed from reference TRBV7-3 and TRBJ2-3, reads GAGVSQTPSNKVTEKGKYVELRCDPISGHTALYWYRQSLGQGPEFLIYFQGTGAADDSGLPNDRFFAVRPEGSVSTLKIQRTERGDSAVYLCASSSGPAPDTQYFGPGTRLTVL.

This clonotype was detected many times. V gene TRBV2 combines with J gene TRBJ2-1; perhaps TRBD1 as D (6 bases). V lost 3 bases, J lost 7 bases, and 16 bases lay in between. CDR1 and CDR2 (germline): SNHLY, FYNNEI. The CDR3 has 15 amino acids. CDR3 sequence: CASSDPGEIQNEQFF. DNA of the CDR3: TGTGCCAGCAGTGACCCAGGGGAAATTCAGAATGAGCAGTTCTTC.

This clonotype was counted only a few times. Mismatch with germline at one junction end may stem from a read error. The CDR3 sequence: CASRRDRGNILYF. CDR3 sequence (DNA): TGTGCCAGCAGACGGGACAGGGGGAACATTCTGTACTTC. The V and J genes are TRBV7-2 and TRBJ2-4; 11 bases fit TRBD1. There are 13 residues in the CDR3. Germline lookup yields CDR1 SGHTA and CDR2 FQGNSA.

The sample holds a few counts of this clonotype. The V call is TRBV7-6, the J call TRBJ1-4, with no clear D. V lost 3 bases to trimming and J lost 7 bases, with 12 bases between them. The CDR3 is 14 amino acids. CDR1 is SGHVS and CDR2 is FNYEAQ in the germline V gene. CDR3 coding DNA: TGTGCCAGCAGCTTCGGAGGGAAGGGTGAAAAACTGTTTTTT. It translates to CASSFGGKGEKLFF.

V gene TRBV12-3 or TRBV12-4 combines with J gene TRBJ2-1, with D possibly being TRBD2 (6 bases). The CDR3 has 16 amino acids. V lost 4 bases, J lost 4 bases, and 17 bases lay in between. The CDR3 protein is CASSWDGGPTYNEQFF. The CDR3 DNA follows: TGTGCCAGCAGTTGGGACGGAGGGCCGACTTACAATGAGCAGTTCTTC.

This clonotype was detected a few times. The rearrangement uses TRBV28 and TRBJ2-1; D is undetermined. The V gene lost 7 bases and the J gene lost 0 bases, with 10 bases spanning the gap. This CDR3 region has 14 residues. The V gene's germline CDR1 is MDHEN and CDR2 SYDVKM. The CDR3 coding sequence is TGTGCCAGCAATAACGGAAACTCCTACAATGAGCAGTTCTTC. This encodes CASNNGNSYNEQFF.

The chain couples TRBV6-6 to TRBJ2-5; 9 nucleotides match TRBD2. Per the germline V gene, CDR1 is MNHNY and CDR2 is SVGAGI (reference sequence). With 0 bases clipped from V and 5 bases from J, the junction kept 4 bases outside the gene matches. The CDR3 runs 15 residues. The CDR3 DNA reads as TGTGCCAGCAGTTACTCCTTACTAGCGGGTGAGACCCAGTACTTC. Residues: CASSYSLLAGETQYF.

The chain has TRBV7-2 and TRBJ2-7; D is possibly TRBD1 (6 bases). V dropped 0 bases and J dropped 2 bases, with 11 bases sitting between them. In germline, CDR1 is SGHTA, CDR2 FQGNSA. This CDR3 is built from 15 residues. The CDR3 spells CASSLAVDRPYEQYF. The CDR3 DNA is TGTGCCAGCAGCTTAGCGGTAGACAGGCCCTACGAGCAGTACTTC.

This clonotype was counted between two and nine times. The chain carries TRBV6-1 and TRBJ1-1; 8 bases are shared with TRBD1. Germline CDR1 MNHNS, CDR2 SASEGT. This CDR3 has 14 residues. V lost 10 bases, J lost 5 bases, and 12 bases stayed unmatched. The CDR3 sequence: CAIGQGRVGTEAFF. CDR3 nucleotide sequence: TGTGCCATCGGACAGGGTAGGGTTGGGACTGAAGCTTTCTTT.

A word on this clonotype: The junction departs from germline at one end; a sequencing error may be responsible. This chain links TRBV19 with TRBJ2-7; 7 bases match TRBD1. Germline values: CDR1 LNHDA, CDR2 SQIVND (reference sequence). CDR3 length equals 13 residues. CDR3 protein: CASSPTGKYERYF. The CDR3 DNA reads TGTGCCAGTAGCCCGACAGGGAAGTACGAGCGGTACTTC.